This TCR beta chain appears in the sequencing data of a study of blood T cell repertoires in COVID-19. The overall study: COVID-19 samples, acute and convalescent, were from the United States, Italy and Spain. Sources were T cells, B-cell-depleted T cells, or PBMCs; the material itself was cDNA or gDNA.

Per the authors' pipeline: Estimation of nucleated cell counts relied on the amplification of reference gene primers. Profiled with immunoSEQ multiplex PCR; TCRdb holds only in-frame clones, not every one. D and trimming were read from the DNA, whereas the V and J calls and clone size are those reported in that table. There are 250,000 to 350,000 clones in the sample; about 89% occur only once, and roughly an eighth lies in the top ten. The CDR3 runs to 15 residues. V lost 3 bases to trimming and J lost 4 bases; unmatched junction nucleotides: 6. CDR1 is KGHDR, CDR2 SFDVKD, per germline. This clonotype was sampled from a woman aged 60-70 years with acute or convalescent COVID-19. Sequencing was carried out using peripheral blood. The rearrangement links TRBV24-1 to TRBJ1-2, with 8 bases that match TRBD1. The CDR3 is CATSDGGQGAYGYTF. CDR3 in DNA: TGTGCCACCAGTGATGGGGGGCAGGGGGCCTATGGCTACACCTTC.